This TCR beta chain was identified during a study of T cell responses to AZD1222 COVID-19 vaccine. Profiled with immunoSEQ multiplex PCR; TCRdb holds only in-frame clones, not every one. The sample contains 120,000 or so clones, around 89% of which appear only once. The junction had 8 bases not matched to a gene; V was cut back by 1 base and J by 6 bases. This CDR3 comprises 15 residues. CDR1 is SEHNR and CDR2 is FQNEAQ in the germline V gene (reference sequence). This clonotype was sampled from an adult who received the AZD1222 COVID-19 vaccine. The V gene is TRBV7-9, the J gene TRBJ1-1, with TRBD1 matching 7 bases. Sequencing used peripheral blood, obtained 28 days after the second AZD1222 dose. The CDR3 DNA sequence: TGTGCCAGCAGCTTAGGTCCAGGGGGGTTGGCTGAAGCTTTCTTT. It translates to CASSLGPGGLAEAFF.